The rows below give T cell receptor beta chains drawn from one sample of a study of memory CD4+ T cells and cytomegalovirus serostatus. Sequenced by immunoSEQ multiplex PCR; TCRdb stores in-frame clones only, minus some. The repertoire has 85,000 to 100,000 clones, about four fifths of them found once; the top ten carry around 3.6%. Sequencing used memory CD4+ T cells from blood. The source of these receptors is an adult in good health and CMV-seropositive. The CDR3 runs from the conserved cysteine through the conserved F or W. The order of the fields is J gene, V gene, clone size, D gene, CDR3 DNA, CDR3 protein. The D gene is left open where the match is weak. Clone size is not always given. Where it is, it says once, few, many or a class for expanded clones.

J: TRBJ1-5; V: TRBV5-1; size: few; D: TRBD1; DNA: TGCGCCAGCAGCACGGGACAGGGTGATCAGCCCCAGCATTTT; CDR3: CASSTGQGDQPQHF
J: TRBJ1-5; V: TRBV10-2; size: NA; D: NA; DNA: TGCGCCAGCAGTGAGTTGGGGGGCGTCCAGCCCCAGCATTTT; CDR3: CASSELGGVQPQHF
J: TRBJ2-5; V: TRBV5-4; size: NA; D: NA; DNA: TGTGCCAGCAGCTTTTCCGATCAAGAGACCCAGTACTTC; CDR3: CASSFSDQETQYF
J: TRBJ2-3; V: TRBV7-2; size: NA; D: NA; DNA: TGTGCCAGCAGCTCCCAACTCCAAGATACGCAGTATTTT; CDR3: CASSSQLQDTQYF
J: TRBJ2-3; V: TRBV6-6; size: NA; D: TRBD2; DNA: TGTGCCAGCAGTCAGTCTAGCGGGAGAGTCGCAGATACGCAGTATTTT; CDR3: CASSQSSGRVADTQYF
J: TRBJ2-3; V: TRBV6-5; size: NA; D: TRBD2; DNA: TGTGCCAGCAGTCGGACTAGCGGGATGTCAGATACGCAGTATTTT; CDR3: CASSRTSGMSDTQYF
J: TRBJ2-6; V: TRBV2; size: NA; D: TRBD1; DNA: TGTGCCCGCTCAGGGGGCGAAGTCGGTAATTTGTCCGGGGCCAACGTCCTGACTTTC; CDR3: CARSGGEVGNLSGANVLTF
J: TRBJ2-1; V: TRBV2; size: NA; D: TRBD2; DNA: TGTGCCAGCAGTGGACTAGCCGGGGTGTACAATGAGCAGTTCTTC; CDR3: CASSGLAGVYNEQFF
J: TRBJ2-2; V: TRBV30; size: NA; D: NA; DNA: TGTGCCTGGAGAGGGAACACCGGGGAGCTGTTTTTT; CDR3: CAWRGNTGELFF
J: TRBJ2-3; V: TRBV7-8; size: once; D: TRBD2; DNA: TGTGCCAGCAGCTACTCTCCGACTAGCCGCACAGATACGCAGTATTTT; CDR3: CASSYSPTSRTDTQYF
J: TRBJ2-5; V: TRBV7-9; size: NA; D: TRBD2; DNA: TGTGCCAGCAGCAAAAACCTAGCGGGAGGTGTGGAGACCCAGTACTTC; CDR3: CASSKNLAGGVETQYF
J: TRBJ2-1; V: TRBV7-7; size: NA; D: NA; DNA: TGTGCTAGCAGCTTGGGACCCGACAATGAGCAGTTCTTC; CDR3: CASSLGPDNEQFF
J: TRBJ2-1; V: TRBV4-3; size: NA; D: TRBD2; DNA: TGCGCCAGCAGCCACTCCCCGGGCGGGAGGTTGAATGAGCAGTTCTTC; CDR3: CASSHSPGGRLNEQFF
J: TRBJ1-1; V: TRBV5-4; size: few; D: TRBD1; DNA: TGTGCCAGCAGCCCTGGACAGGGGGGTATACCTTTCTTT; CDR3: CASSPGQGGIPFF
J: TRBJ1-3; V: TRBV4-2; size: few; D: NA; DNA: TGTGCCAGCAGCCCCCTGACAGGCGGCTCTGGAAACACCATATATTTT; CDR3: CASSPLTGGSGNTIYF
J: TRBJ2-2; V: TRBV6-1; size: NA; D: TRBD2; DNA: TGTGCCAGCAGTTTAGCGGGAGGCGACACCGGGGAGCTGTTTTTT; CDR3: CASSLAGGDTGELFF
J: TRBJ2-7; V: TRBV5-4; size: NA; D: NA; DNA: TGTGCCAGCAGCCGCCAAGACTACGAGCAGTACTTC; CDR3: CASSRQDYEQYF
J: TRBJ1-5; V: TRBV6-1; size: NA; D: TRBD1; DNA: TGTGCCAGTGAACGCTCCGGGACAGGCAATCAGCCCCAGCATTTT; CDR3: CASERSGTGNQPQHF
J: TRBJ2-3; V: TRBV2; size: NA; D: TRBD1; DNA: TGTGCCAGCAGGCCGGGACAGAGCACAGATACGCAGTATTTT; CDR3: CASRPGQSTDTQYF
J: TRBJ2-2; V: TRBV19; size: NA; D: NA; DNA: TGTGCCAGTAGTACCAGGACCCTGTGGGCAGTCTCGATCGGGGAGCTGTTTTTT; CDR3: CASSTRTLWAVSIGELFF
J: TRBJ2-3; V: TRBV7-7; size: few; D: NA; DNA: TGTGCTAGCAGCTTAACGGGAATGAGGGCAGATACGCAGTATTTT; CDR3: CASSLTGMRADTQYF
J: TRBJ1-4; V: TRBV10-3; size: NA; D: TRBD1; DNA: TGTGCCATCAGTGATAGCAGGGGGCTCACTAATGAAAAACTGTTTTTT; CDR3: CAISDSRGLTNEKLFF
J: TRBJ1-1; V: TRBV28; size: NA; D: NA; DNA: TGTGCCAGCAGTTCCCAGGGTAACACTGAAGCTTTCTTT; CDR3: CASSSQGNTEAFF
J: TRBJ1-5; V: TRBV11-2; size: NA; D: TRBD1; DNA: TGTGCCAGCAGCTTATTGGGGACAGGGGTCAATCAGCCCCAGCATTTT; CDR3: CASSLLGTGVNQPQHF
J: TRBJ2-7; V: TRBV19; size: NA; D: TRBD1; DNA: TGTGCCAGTAGTCGCGGACAGGGGGCGTCTGGCGAGCAGTACTTC; CDR3: CASSRGQGASGEQYF
J: TRBJ1-2; V: TRBV28; size: NA; D: NA; DNA: TGTGCCAGCAGTTTGGCCGGACAGAGCTACAATGGCTACACCTTC; CDR3: CASSLAGQSYNGYTF
J: TRBJ2-1; V: TRBV28; size: NA; D: NA; DNA: TGTGCCAGCAGTACCCCTTTACAGTCCCCCGATGAGCAGTTCTTC; CDR3: CASSTPLQSPDEQFF
J: TRBJ2-2; V: TRBV4-1; size: NA; D: TRBD2; DNA: TGCGCCAGCAGCCAAGGTCCTAGCGGGAGATCGAACACCGGGGAGCTGTTTTTT; CDR3: CASSQGPSGRSNTGELFF
J: TRBJ1-1; V: TRBV28; size: NA; D: TRBD1; DNA: TGTGCCAGCAGTCCGGGACAGGTGAACACTGAAGCTTTCTTT; CDR3: CASSPGQVNTEAFF
J: TRBJ1-5; V: TRBV7-8; size: NA; D: NA; DNA: TGTGCCAGCAGTCCCTGGGGGGCAGGTCAGCCCCAGCATTTT; CDR3: CASSPWGAGQPQHF
J: TRBJ1-1; V: TRBV10-1; size: NA; D: NA; DNA: TGCGCCAGCAGTGGACAGGAGAACACTGAAGCTTTCTTT; CDR3: CASSGQENTEAFF
J: TRBJ2-3; V: TRBV5-1; size: NA; D: TRBD1; DNA: TGCGCCAGCAGCCAGGGGGAGCCCCGCACAGATACGCAGTATTTT; CDR3: CASSQGEPRTDTQYF
J: TRBJ1-1; V: TRBV2; size: NA; D: TRBD1; DNA: TGTGCCAGCAGTGAAGGGGCCAGGGGGAGGACTGAAGCTTTCTTT; CDR3: CASSEGARGRTEAFF
J: TRBJ2-7; V: TRBV28; size: NA; D: TRBD2; DNA: TGTGCCAGCAATAGCGGCGGGAGCTACGAGCAGTACTTC; CDR3: CASNSGGSYEQYF
J: TRBJ2-1; V: TRBV14; size: NA; D: NA; DNA: TGTGCCAGCAGCCTGGGGGGTAGCCTCTACAATGAGCAGTTCTTC; CDR3: CASSLGGSLYNEQFF
J: TRBJ2-1; V: TRBV19; size: NA; D: NA; DNA: TGTGCCAGTAGTATACCTTCTCGGGGCCCTAAGCAGTTCTTC; CDR3: CASSIPSRGPKQFF
J: TRBJ2-3; V: TRBV28; size: NA; D: NA; DNA: TGTGCCAGCGAGGGAGAAGCAGATACGCAGTATTTT; CDR3: CASEGEADTQYF
J: TRBJ1-1; V: TRBV2; size: NA; D: NA; DNA: TGTGCCAGCAGTGTCGACACGACTGAAGCTTTCTTT; CDR3: CASSVDTTEAFF
J: TRBJ1-1; V: TRBV5-1; size: NA; D: TRBD1; DNA: TGCGCCAGCAGAGCTCAGGGACAGGGGAACACTGAAGCTTTCTTT; CDR3: CASRAQGQGNTEAFF
J: TRBJ1-1; V: TRBV6-1; size: NA; D: TRBD1; DNA: TGTGCCAGCAGTGAAGACAGGGGCCTCATGAACACTGAAGCTTTCTTT; CDR3: CASSEDRGLMNTEAFF
J: TRBJ1-6; V: TRBV5-6; size: NA; D: NA; DNA: TGTGCCAGCAGTTTGAACACGAGGCCACCCCTCCACTTT; CDR3: CASSLNTRPPLHF
J: TRBJ2-7; V: TRBV11-3; size: NA; D: TRBD1; DNA: TGTGCCAGCAGCGCGACAGGGGGGAACGTCGACGAGCAGTACTTC; CDR3: CASSATGGNVDEQYF
J: TRBJ2-2; V: TRBV5-1; size: NA; D: TRBD1; DNA: TGCGCCAGCAGTTGGACAGGGGGCCCGAACACCGGGGAGCTGTTTTTT; CDR3: CASSWTGGPNTGELFF
J: TRBJ2-7; V: TRBV19; size: few; D: TRBD2; DNA: TGTGCCAGTAGAAAGGGCCTAGCGGATGCCTGGGAGCAGTACTTC; CDR3: CASRKGLADAWEQYF
J: TRBJ1-1; V: TRBV11-2; size: NA; D: NA; DNA: TGTGCCAGCAGCAACCGAGGGGACACTGAAGCTTTCTTT; CDR3: CASSNRGDTEAFF
J: TRBJ2-5; V: TRBV6-1; size: NA; D: NA; DNA: TGTGCCAGCAGTGTGGGCCTCGAGACCCAGTACTTC; CDR3: CASSVGLETQYF
J: TRBJ2-3; V: TRBV27; size: NA; D: NA; DNA: TGTGCCAGCAGTTTATCGTGGGGCACAGATACGCAGTATTTT; CDR3: CASSLSWGTDTQYF
J: TRBJ2-2; V: TRBV7-3; size: NA; D: NA; DNA: TGTGCCAGCAGCTTAATCCGGAACACCGGGGAGCTGTTTTTT; CDR3: CASSLIRNTGELFF
J: TRBJ2-2; V: TRBV14; size: NA; D: NA; DNA: TGTGCCAGCAGCCAACTCCAGCGGAACACCGGGGAGCTGTTTTTT; CDR3: CASSQLQRNTGELFF
J: TRBJ2-7; V: TRBV19; size: few; D: TRBD1; DNA: TGTGCCAGTAGTAACAGGGGGTACGAGCAGTACTTC; CDR3: CASSNRGYEQYF
J: TRBJ1-2; V: TRBV7-3; size: NA; D: NA; DNA: TGTGCCAGCAGCCCAGGGTCTAACTATGGCTACACCTTC; CDR3: CASSPGSNYGYTF
J: TRBJ1-5; V: TRBV9; size: few; D: NA; DNA: TGTGCCAGCAGCGTAGACCCGGGTCAGCCCCAGCATTTT; CDR3: CASSVDPGQPQHF
J: TRBJ1-4; V: TRBV5-6; size: NA; D: TRBD1; DNA: TGTGCCAGCAGCATGGGACAGGGTGCAACTAATGAAAAACTGTTTTTT; CDR3: CASSMGQGATNEKLFF
J: TRBJ2-6; V: TRBV7-2; size: few; D: NA; DNA: TGTGCCAGCAGCCGGCGGGGATCTGGGGCCAACGTCCTGACTTTC; CDR3: CASSRRGSGANVLTF
J: TRBJ2-7; V: TRBV9; size: NA; D: NA; DNA: TGTGCCAGTTCACGGGACTCCTACTACGAGCAGTACTTC; CDR3: CASSRDSYYEQYF
J: TRBJ2-3; V: TRBV5-1; size: NA; D: TRBD1; DNA: TGCGCCAGCAGGTTGGGACAGGAGGCAGATACGCAGTATTTT; CDR3: CASRLGQEADTQYF
J: TRBJ2-5; V: TRBV2; size: few; D: NA; DNA: TGTGCCAGCCATAGGGACTTAGGAGAGACCCAGTACTTC; CDR3: CASHRDLGETQYF